These 27 T cell receptor beta chains were sequenced from one sample in a study of CXCR4 blockade with PD-1 therapy in pancreatic cancer. Using immunoSEQ multiplex PCR, the repertoire was profiled, and TCRdb retains in-frame clones only, with some absent. This repertoire shows 400 to 500 clones, about 35% found once; its top ten account for over 15%. Source material: tumor tissue. These TCRs come from a human donor with pancreatic ductal adenocarcinoma.

The chain is built from TRBV11-1 and TRBJ2-7; possible D gene TRBD1, 6 bases. The CDR3 sequence is 16 residues long. V lost 4 bases to trimming and J lost 1 base, with 17 bases between them. Germline-derived CDR1 and CDR2 are SGHAT and FQDESV (reference sequence). This CDR3 reads CASSSIPDRYSYEQYF. CDR3 coding DNA: TGTGCCAGCAGCTCCATCCCTGACAGGTATTCCTACGAGCAGTACTTC. The full variable domain, completed using reference TRBV11-1 and TRBJ2-7, is EAEVAQSPRYKITEKSQAVAFWCDPISGHATLYWYRQILGQGPELLVQFQDESVVDDSQLPKDRFSAERLKGVDSTLKIQPAELGDSAMYLCASSSIPDRYSYEQYFGPGTRLTVT.

This clone appeared a few times. The genes are TRBV9 and TRBJ2-3; no clear D gene. CDR1 SGDLS and CDR2 YYNGEE come from the germline V gene. Trimming took 0 bases from V and 3 from J, leaving 8 bases between them. The CDR3 sequence is 14 residues long. CDR3 residues: CASSVGEQTDTQYF. The CDR3 bases are TGTGCCAGCAGCGTAGGGGAACAGACAGATACGCAGTATTTT.

V gene TRBV12-5 combines with J gene TRBJ1-1; no clear D gene. CDR3 length: 17 amino acids. Germline assignment: CDR1 LGHNT and CDR2 FRNRAP. V dropped 0 bases and J dropped 0 bases, with 14 bases sitting between them. The CDR3 is CASGLVRANGMNTEAFF. For the CDR3, the DNA is TGTGCTAGTGGTTTGGTACGAGCGAACGGAATGAACACTGAAGCTTTCTTT.

This chain connects TRBV29-1 to TRBJ2-5, with D uncertain. The V end lost 4 bases, the J end lost 2 bases, and 11 bases lay between the germline ends. The CDR3 is 13 amino acids. Germline V CDR1 and CDR2: SQVTM, ANQGSEA. The CDR3 protein is CSVAQQIQETQYF. In DNA, the CDR3 is TGCAGCGTTGCGCAACAGATACAAGAGACCCAGTACTTC.

This chain connects TRBV7-7 to TRBJ1-4; D is ambiguous. Looked up from germline, CDR1 is SSHAT and CDR2 is FNYEAQ (reference sequence). Trimming left V 2 bases short and J 0 bases short, with 4 bases between. This CDR3 has 14 amino acids. CDR3 in amino acids: CASSLTATNEKLFF. The CDR3 bases are TGTGCCAGCAGCTTAACAGCAACTAATGAAAAACTGTTTTTT. Combining the CDR3 with reference TRBV7-7 and TRBJ1-4 gives the whole variable domain GAGVSQSPRYKVTKRGQDVTLRCDPISSHATLYWYQQALGQGPEFLTYFNYEAQPDKSGLPSDRFSAERPEGSISTLTIQRTEQRDSAMYRCASSLTATNEKLFFGSGTQLSVL.

In its sample, this clone was seen a few times. The chain is built from TRBV19 and TRBJ1-6; possible D gene TRBD1, 5 bases. This CDR3 comprises 18 residues. V lost 4 bases to trimming and J lost 7 bases, with 23 bases between them. CDR1 and CDR2 from the germline V gene are LNHDA and SQIVND (reference sequence). The CDR3 loop reads CASSRPPWLAGTNSPLHF. CDR3 bases: TGTGCCAGTAGTAGACCTCCGTGGTTAGCAGGGACCAATTCACCCCTCCACTTT.

This sequence joins TRBV18 and TRBJ2-5, with 9 nucleotides matching TRBD1. From germline, CDR1 is KGHSH and CDR2 LQKENI. Trimming cost V 4 bases and J 4 bases; bases outside gene matches: 7. This CDR3 is built from 15 residues. DNA for the CDR3: TGTGCCAGCTCACTGAGAACGGACAGGGGAGAGACCCAGTACTTC. This translates into CASSLRTDRGETQYF.

The sample holds a few counts of this clone. J is TRBJ1-2 and V is TRBV11-3, with TRBD1 as a possible D gene (6 bases). Germline lookup yields CDR1 SGHNT and CDR2 YENEEA. The CDR3 loop spans 15 amino acids. V was cut by 2 bases and J by 0 bases, with 10 bases left in between. CDR3 sequence (DNA): TGTGCCAGCAGCTTATTCAGGGGTACTAACTATGGCTACACCTTC. It yields the protein CASSLFRGTNYGYTF.

The CDR3 DNA reads as TGTGCCGCAGTGGGGGTCGGTTATAGCAATCAGCCCCAGCATTTT. Translation: CAAVGVGYSNQPQHF. The chain carries TRBV10-3 and TRBJ1-5, with D possibly TRBD1 on 5 matching bases. There are 15 residues in the CDR3. Germline V gene data show CDR1 as ENHRY and CDR2 as SYGVKD. V was pared by 11 bases and J by 0 bases, with 17 bases between.

V gene TRBV5-1 combines with J gene TRBJ2-6, with D maybe TRBD1 (5 bases). In germline, CDR1 is SGHRS, CDR2 YFSETQ. Trimming stripped 2 bases from V and 0 bases from J, with 6 bases between. CDR3 length equals 15 residues. This CDR3 is CASSLQDSGANVLTF. Written as DNA, the CDR3 is TGCGCCAGCAGCTTACAGGACTCTGGGGCCAACGTCCTGACTTTC. The variable domain in full, completed from reference TRBV5-1 and TRBJ2-6, reads KAGVTQTPRYLIKTRGQQVTLSCSPISGHRSVSWYQQTPGQGLQFLFEYFSETQRNKGNFPGRFSGRQFSNSRSEMNVSTLELGDSALYLCASSLQDSGANVLTFGAGSRLTVL.

The sample holds a few counts of this clone. V usage is TRBV12-5 and J usage is TRBJ2-3; 7 bases agree with TRBD2. This CDR3 has 13 amino acids. The V gene end was trimmed by 6 bases and the J gene end by 5 bases; junction bases not matched to a gene: 5. Germline values: CDR1 LGHNT, CDR2 FRNRAP. CDR3 nucleotide sequence: TGTGCTAGTGGCAGTCAGCGGGGAGATACGCAGTATTTT. Translation: CASGSQRGDTQYF.

This clone turned up a few times. The chain carries TRBV6-8 and TRBJ1-1; no reliable D call. V lost 6 bases and J lost 1, with 9 bases in between. Germline V CDR1 and CDR2: MNHGY, SAAAGT. The CDR3 is 13 residues long. CDR3 nucleotide sequence: TGTGCCAGCAGCCGGGATAAGAACACTGAAGCTTTCTTT. The encoded protein is CASSRDKNTEAFF.

J is TRBJ1-1 and V is TRBV30; perhaps TRBD1 as D (5 bases). Germline loops: CDR1 GTSNPN, CDR2 SVGIG (reference sequence). Trimming took off 4 bases at V and 1 base at J, with 16 bases between the two ends. The CDR3 extends over 15 amino acids. The CDR3 bases are TGTGCCTGGAAGAGAGGGGCTACACAGAACACTGAAGCTTTCTTT. It encodes CAWKRGATQNTEAFF. Filled out from reference TRBV30 and TRBJ1-1, the complete variable domain reads SQTIHQWPATLVQPVGSPLSLECTVEGTSNPNLYWYRQAAGRGLQLLFYSVGIGQISSEVPQNLSASRPQDRQFILSSKKLLLSDSGFYLCAWKRGATQNTEAFFGQGTRLTVV.

The rearrangement joins TRBV4-1 to TRBJ1-2, with D possibly being TRBD1 (5 bases). Trimming cost V 1 base and J 3 bases, with 9 bases left between them. Germline loops: CDR1 MGHRA, CDR2 YSYEKL. The CDR3 consists of 14 residues. CDR3 coding DNA: TGCGCCAGCAGCCAAGCTACAGGAGACTATGGCTACACCTTC. It yields the protein CASSQATGDYGYTF.

J is TRBJ1-1 and V is TRBV6-8; 11 positions agree with TRBD1. CDR3 length equals 12 residues. J gave up 9 bases and V 5 bases, and 2 bases lay outside the gene matches. The germline gives CDR1 MNHGY, CDR2 SAAAGT. The CDR3 DNA follows: TGTGCCAGCAGTGTGGACAGGGGGCAAGCTTTCTTT. Its translation: CASSVDRGQAFF.

The chain has TRBV28 and TRBJ2-5, with TRBD1 matching over 10 bases. Trimming cost V 3 bases and J 3 bases; bases outside gene matches: 4. The CDR3 contains 15 residues. The V gene's germline CDR1 is MDHEN and CDR2 SYDVKM. As DNA, the CDR3 is TGTGCCAGCAGTTTCCGGACAGGGGGAGAAGAGACCCAGTACTTC. The encoded protein is CASSFRTGGEETQYF.

The gene calls are TRBV9 and TRBJ1-6, with D perhaps TRBD1 (5 bases). Germline V gives CDR1 SGDLS, CDR2 YYNGEE. The CDR3 loop spans 13 amino acids. V lost 7 bases and J 8 bases, leaving 13 bases between the germline ends. CDR3 sequence: CASRQGVHSPLHF. DNA of the CDR3: TGTGCCAGCCGTCAGGGCGTACATTCACCCCTCCACTTT.

The rearrangement links TRBV7-5 to TRBJ2-1; the table assigns TRBD1, which was not confirmed against the DNA. TRBV7-5 is noted as a pseudogene. The CDR3 sequence is 15 residues long. CDR3 protein: CASSYGQGEGYEQFF. CDR3 nucleotide sequence: TGTGCCAGCAGCTACGGACAGGGCGAGGGATATGAGCAGTTCTTC.

This clone showed up just a few times. The gene calls are TRBV30 and TRBJ1-2, with 9 bases aligning to TRBD1. With 2 bases clipped from V and 8 bases from J, the junction kept 6 bases outside the gene matches. This CDR3 has 13 amino acids. Germline CDR1 reads GTSNPN; CDR2 reads SVGIG (reference sequence). CDR3 region: CAWSIGQGTGYTF. CDR3 bases: TGTGCCTGGAGTATAGGACAGGGGACCGGCTACACCTTC.

The genes are TRBV29-1 and TRBJ2-2, with 9 positions matching TRBD1. The CDR3 is 14 residues long. After removal of 4 bases from V and 3 bases from J, the junction contained 3 bases not matched to a gene. The germline V gene encodes CDR1 SQVTM and CDR2 ANQGSEA. The CDR3: CSVARTGDTGELFF. The CDR3 nucleotides are TGCAGCGTTGCCCGGACAGGGGACACCGGGGAGCTGTTTTTT.

J is TRBJ1-3 and V is TRBV6-7; D is unresolved. TRBV6-7 is designated an ORF whose function remains uncertain. The ends were cut back, 5 bases at V and 2 bases at J, with 13 bases in the middle. The CDR3 length is 15 residues. CDR3 in DNA: TGTGCCAGCAGTGAACAGAGGCGACCTGGAAACACCATATATTTT. Protein sequence: CASSEQRRPGNTIYF.

This clone was seen only a few times. A much larger clonotype is one base distant, so this may be a read error. The J gene is TRBJ2-1, the V gene TRBV6-8, with 10 positions matching TRBD2. This CDR3 contains 16 residues. From germline, CDR1 is MNHGY and CDR2 SAAAGT. Trimming removed 2 bases from V and 7 bases from J; junction bases left unmatched: 8. As DNA, the CDR3 is TGTGCCAGCAGTTACACAGGACTAGCGGAGGGTAATGAGCAGTTCTTC. Protein sequence: CASSYTGLAEGNEQFF.

J is TRBJ2-5 and V is TRBV18; no firm D call. Looked up from germline, CDR1 is KGHSH and CDR2 is LQKENI. With 1 base removed from V and 4 bases from J, the gap between germline ends came to 4 bases. The CDR3 runs to 12 residues. The CDR3 sequence: CASSPQGETQYF. For the CDR3, the DNA is TGTGCCAGCTCACCACAGGGAGAGACCCAGTACTTC.

CDR3 sequence reads: CASSLGQGGNTEAFF. The CDR3, as DNA: TGTGCCAGTAGTCTGGGACAGGGGGGGAACACTGAAGCTTTCTTT. V gene TRBV19 combines with J gene TRBJ1-1; TRBD1 matches at 11 bases. Losses at the gene ends were 5 bases for V and 1 base for J; bases not matched to a gene: 3. The CDR3 sequence is 15 residues long. Germline V lookup: CDR1 LNHDA, CDR2 SQIVND (reference sequence).

CDR3: CATRGLTGGRRGTEAFF. The CDR3 DNA sequence: TGTGCCACCCGCGGCCTTACAGGTGGGCGGAGGGGGACTGAAGCTTTCTTT. The chain combines TRBV15 with TRBJ1-1; D possibly corresponds to TRBD1 (6 bases). From germline, CDR1 is LNHNV and CDR2 YYDKDF (reference sequence). Trimming cost V 8 bases and J 5 bases, with 27 bases left between them. CDR3 size: 17 residues.

DNA for the CDR3: TGTGCCAGCAGTTACGTCGGGAACACTAACTATGGCTACACCTTC. It is translated as CASSYVGNTNYGYTF. V is TRBV6-8 and J is TRBJ1-2; no clear D. V lost 2 bases and J 0 bases, leaving 10 bases between the germline ends. Germline CDR1 reads MNHGY; CDR2 reads SAAAGT. The CDR3 loop spans 15 amino acids.

This clone was observed a few times. The J gene is TRBJ1-1, the V gene TRBV30; 8 bases fit TRBD1. The V gene's germline CDR1 is GTSNPN and CDR2 SVGIG (reference sequence). This CDR3 contains 14 residues. J gave up 0 bases and V 4 bases, and 4 bases lay outside the gene matches. The CDR3 coding sequence is TGTGCCTGGAATCTGGGACAGGTGAACACTGAAGCTTTCTTT. It is translated as CAWNLGQVNTEAFF.